This T cell receptor (beta chain) was sequenced in a study of T cell repertoires in cytomegalovirus infection. Study information: CMV epitopes in the study were HLA-C-restricted (recently identified) and HLA-B-restricted (well studied). Whole-study findings and limits: What dominated the ex vivo response were HLA-C-restricted CMV-specific TCR beta clonotypes.

TCRdb analysed the reads with MiXCR anew, one entry per CDR3 protein. The table has about 770,000 distinct CDR3 sequences, 29% seen once; the top ten hold about an eighth. The V gene's germline CDR1 is MNHEY and CDR2 SVGAGI. This CDR3 contains 16 residues. J gave up 4 bases and V 2 bases, and 7 bases lay outside the gene matches. This clonotype was observed at least ten times. Antigen unknown. The genes are TRBV6-5 and TRBJ2-1; 8 nucleotides match TRBD1. This receptor was obtained from a human donor in good health (CMV status not recorded). Some clones in this sample may be carry-over from other donors' samples. The material sequenced was cultured CD8+ T cells from PBMCs, taken from culture after CMV antigen stimulation. Here the CDR3 DNA reads TGTGCCAGCAGTTACGGAGCGACAGGGGATTACAATGAGCAGTTCTTC. Its translation: CASSYGATGDYNEQFF.